The 18 T cell receptor beta chains listed next were all sequenced from one sample in a study of blood T cell repertoires in COVID-19. The assay was immunoSEQ multiplex PCR, and TCRdb's table has in-frame clones only and misses some. The data hold 150,000 to 200,000 clones, with 85% observed a single time. The sequenced material came from peripheral blood. The receptors shown here come from a human donor with acute or convalescent COVID-19. The donor label of this sample is uncertain.

This chain links TRBV14 with TRBJ1-1; TRBD1 aligns across 9 bases. Germline CDR1 SGHDN, CDR2 FVKESK. The CDR3 runs 17 residues. Trimming cost V 3 bases and J 1 base; bases outside gene matches: 9. DNA for the CDR3: TGTGCCAGCAGCCAGGGACTCGGACAGGGGTCGAACACTGAAGCTTTCTTT. As protein: CASSQGLGQGSNTEAFF. Looking up the rest from reference TRBV14 and TRBJ1-1 gives the full variable domain: EAGVTQFPSHSVIEKGQTVTLRCDPISGHDNLYWYRRVMGKEIKFLLHFVKESKQDESGMPNNRFLAERTGGTYSTLKVQPAELEDSGVYFCASSQGLGQGSNTEAFFGQGTRLTVV.

CDR3 residues: CASSPKGLLAATNEKLFF. CDR3 sequence (DNA): TGTGCCAGCAGCCCAAAGGGACTATTGGCCGCAACTAATGAAAAACTGTTTTTT. The chain employs TRBV9 and TRBJ1-4, with D maybe TRBD1 (5 bases). Trimming pared 4 bases from V and 0 bases from J, leaving 19 bases between. The CDR3 is 18 residues long. Germline lookup yields CDR1 SGDLS and CDR2 YYNGEE.

The chain recombines TRBV5-5 with TRBJ2-1, with 7 bases that match TRBD2. The CDR3 extends over 15 amino acids. The germline V gene has CDR1 SGHKS and CDR2 YYEKEE (reference sequence). The V gene end was trimmed by 4 bases and the J gene end by 1 base; junction bases not matched to a gene: 5. The CDR3 reads CASSPTSRSYNEQFF. In DNA form, the CDR3 reads TGTGCCAGCAGCCCGACTAGCAGGTCCTACAATGAGCAGTTCTTC.

The chain has TRBV6-5 and TRBJ2-1; the match to TRBD1 covers 7 bases. The germline V gene encodes CDR1 MNHEY and CDR2 SVGAGI. The J segment lost 4 bases and the V segment lost 6 bases, leaving 6 bases of the junction unmatched. The CDR3 runs to 14 residues. The CDR3, as DNA: TGTGCCAGCAGGTTTACGGGACAGTACAATGAGCAGTTCTTC. Translation gives CASRFTGQYNEQFF.

The chain uses TRBV28 and TRBJ1-5, with TRBD1 as a possible D gene (5 bases). CDR1 and CDR2 (germline): MDHEN, SYDVKM. V lost 8 bases, J lost 7 bases, and 21 bases lay in between. CDR3 size: 15 residues. This CDR3 is CASWGGVGFTQPQHF. CDR3 sequence (DNA): TGTGCCAGCTGGGGGGGGGTCGGCTTTACCCAGCCCCAGCATTTT.

The chain links TRBV5-1 to TRBJ2-5; D might be TRBD2 (5 bases). This CDR3 spans 14 amino acids. Germline loops: CDR1 SGHRS, CDR2 YFSETQ. V lost 0 bases and J lost 3, with 9 bases in between. The CDR3 coding sequence is TGCGCCAGCAGCTTGGAGAGGGTGAAAGAGACCCAGTACTTC. This sequence encodes CASSLERVKETQYF.

The J gene is TRBJ1-2, the V gene TRBV28; 11 bases are shared with TRBD1. CDR3 length: 16 amino acids. Germline loops: CDR1 MDHEN, CDR2 SYDVKM. V lost 1 base to trimming and J lost 4 bases; unmatched junction nucleotides: 5. CDR3 nucleotide sequence: TGTGCCAGCAGTTTATTAGGGACAGGGGGTGGCTATGGCTACACCTTC. Residues: CASSLLGTGGGYGYTF.

The V gene is TRBV18, the J gene TRBJ1-2, with D perhaps matching TRBD1 (5 bases). The CDR3 has 16 residues. V lost 3 bases, J lost 5 bases, and 19 bases lay in between. Germline V gene lookup returns CDR1 KGHSH and CDR2 LQKENI. The CDR3 spells CASSPRTQESFYGYTF. DNA for the CDR3: TGTGCCAGCTCACCGCGGACACAGGAATCCTTTTATGGCTACACCTTC.

This chain links TRBV14 with TRBJ2-7; D is possibly TRBD2 (6 bases). Germline CDR1 SGHDN, CDR2 FVKESK. The CDR3 length is 15 residues. The V and J ends lost 4 bases and 2 bases respectively, with 15 bases between them. CDR3 in DNA: TGTGCCAGCAGCCTCTTAGGGGAGGCGGCCTACGAGCAGTACTTC. Translated, it gives CASSLLGEAAYEQYF.

The J gene is TRBJ1-1, the V gene TRBV24-1; 11 bases fit TRBD1. The length of the CDR3 is 15 residues. After removal of 4 bases from V and 7 bases from J, the junction contained 7 bases not matched to a gene. Per the germline V gene, CDR1 is KGHDR and CDR2 is SFDVKD. The CDR3 protein is CATSDAGTGGYEAFF. CDR3 nucleotides: TGTGCCACCAGTGACGCCGGGACAGGGGGATATGAAGCTTTCTTT.

This chain connects TRBV28 to TRBJ1-2; D is unresolved. The CDR3 length is 12 residues. Trimming shortened V by 3 bases and J by 8 bases, and 10 bases separated the two germline ends. CDR1 is MDHEN and CDR2 is SYDVKM in the germline V gene. In DNA, the CDR3 is TGTGCCAGCAGTTTGGTCTCCGGGGGCTACACCTTC. It codes for CASSLVSGGYTF.

The gene calls are TRBV5-1 and TRBJ2-3; D may be TRBD2 (5 bases). Looked up from germline, CDR1 is SGHRS and CDR2 is YFSETQ. The CDR3 extends over 16 amino acids. V was clipped by 4 bases and J by 6 bases, with 21 bases between them. This CDR3 reads CASSTRTVATGDTQYF. In DNA form, the CDR3 reads TGCGCCAGCAGCACCCGGACTGTAGCCACGGGGGATACGCAGTATTTT.

The chain joins TRBV18 to TRBJ1-6, with D tentatively TRBD1 (6 bases). Germline assignment: CDR1 KGHSH and CDR2 LQKENI. V was pared by 4 bases and J by 8 bases, with 15 bases between. The CDR3 totals 15 residues. CDR3 region: CASSLKGGADSPLHF. The CDR3 DNA reads as TGTGCCAGCTCACTAAAGGGGGGGGCCGATTCACCCCTCCACTTT.

The table lists this clone with a count of one. The chain employs TRBV7-9 and TRBJ1-4; TRBD1 matches at 7 bases. V lost 1 base and J lost 6; bases outside the gene matches: 14. The V gene's germline CDR1 is SEHNR and CDR2 FQNEAQ (reference sequence). This CDR3 contains 18 residues. CDR3: CASSLDGQGDPWDEKLFF. The DNA for the CDR3 is TGTGCCAGCAGCTTAGATGGGCAGGGGGACCCCTGGGATGAAAAACTGTTTTTT.

The CDR3 region is CASRLQGNYGYTF. DNA for the CDR3: TGTGCCAGCAGACTTCAGGGCAACTATGGCTACACCTTC. The chain has TRBV19 and TRBJ1-2; TRBD1 might be the D (5 bases). The V gene lost 9 bases and the J gene lost 2 bases, with 13 bases spanning the gap. This CDR3 spans 13 amino acids. Looked up from germline, CDR1 is LNHDA and CDR2 is SQIVND (reference sequence).

This chain links TRBV25-1 with TRBJ1-1, with TRBD1 as a possible D gene (6 bases). Germline V CDR1 and CDR2: MGHDK, SYGVNS. V was pared by 6 bases and J by 5 bases, with 13 bases between. The CDR3 totals 13 residues. Here the CDR3 reads CASSSPGETEAFF. The CDR3 DNA follows: TGTGCCAGCAGCTCCCCAGGGGAAACTGAAGCTTTCTTT.

J is TRBJ2-2 and V is TRBV11-2, with D maybe TRBD1 (6 bases). CDR1 is SGHAT and CDR2 is FQNNGV in the germline V gene. Between the trimmed V and J ends, which lost 2 bases and 4 bases, there was a span of 17 bases. The CDR3 totals 17 residues. The DNA of the CDR3 is TGTGCCAGCAGCTTACCCTCTGGACAGATTTCCACCGGGGAGCTGTTTTTT. Amino acid sequence: CASSLPSGQISTGELFF. Together with reference TRBV11-2 and TRBJ2-2, the CDR3 gives the full variable domain: EAGVAQSPRYKIIEKRQSVAFWCNPISGHATLYWYQQILGQGPKLLIQFQNNGVVDDSQLPKDRFSAERLKGVDSTLKIQPAKLEDSAVYLCASSLPSGQISTGELFFGEGSRLTVL.

The chain joins TRBV7-9 to TRBJ1-1; no definite D call. Trimming took off 1 base at V and 1 base at J, with 10 bases between the two ends. Germline V CDR1 and CDR2: SEHNR, FQNEAQ (reference sequence). The CDR3 contains 15 residues. The CDR3 loop is CASSLVVIPNTEAFF. CDR3 DNA sequence: TGTGCCAGCAGCTTAGTAGTGATTCCGAACACTGAAGCTTTCTTT.